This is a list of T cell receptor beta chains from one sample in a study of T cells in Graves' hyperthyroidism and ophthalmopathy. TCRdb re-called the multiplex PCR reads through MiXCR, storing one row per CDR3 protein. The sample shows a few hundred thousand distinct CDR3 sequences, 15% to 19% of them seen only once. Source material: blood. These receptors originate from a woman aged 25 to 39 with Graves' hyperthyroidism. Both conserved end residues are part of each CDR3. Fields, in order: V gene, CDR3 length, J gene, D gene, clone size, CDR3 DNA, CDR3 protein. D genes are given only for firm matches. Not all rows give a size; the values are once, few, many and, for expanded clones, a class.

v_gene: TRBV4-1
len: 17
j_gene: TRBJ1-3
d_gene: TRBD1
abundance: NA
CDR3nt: TGCGCCAGCAGCCAGGCGGGACAGGGCGGACCTGGAAACACCATATATTTT
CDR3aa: CASSQAGQGGPGNTIYF

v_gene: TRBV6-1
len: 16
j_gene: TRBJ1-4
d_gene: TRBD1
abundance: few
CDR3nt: TGTGCCAGCAGTGAAGTGAGTTCGGGGACAGGTGAAAAACTGTTTTTT
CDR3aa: CASSEVSSGTGEKLFF

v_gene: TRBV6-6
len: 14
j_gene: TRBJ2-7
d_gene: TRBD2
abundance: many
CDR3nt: TGTGCCAGCAGTTACGCCTGGGAGGGCTACGAGCAGTACTTC
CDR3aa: CASSYAWEGYEQYF

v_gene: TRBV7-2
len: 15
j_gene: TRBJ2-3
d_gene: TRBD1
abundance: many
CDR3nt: TGTGCCAGCAGCTTAATGGGACAGGGCCCAGATACGCAGTATTTT
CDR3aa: CASSLMGQGPDTQYF

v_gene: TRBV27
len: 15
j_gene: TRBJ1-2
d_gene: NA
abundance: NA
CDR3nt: TGTGCCAGCAGTGACCTACTAGGGCCTAACTATGGCTACACCTTC
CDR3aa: CASSDLLGPNYGYTF

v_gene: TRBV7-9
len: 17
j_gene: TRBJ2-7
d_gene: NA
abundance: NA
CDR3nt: TGTGCCAGCAGCTTGTCAGGGCCAATTAAAATCACCTACGAGCAGTACTTC
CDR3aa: CASSLSGPIKITYEQYF

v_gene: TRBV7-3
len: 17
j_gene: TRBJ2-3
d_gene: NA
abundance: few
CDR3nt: TGTGCCAGCAGCCCCCAAGGGCGGGGGCTCAGCACAGATACGCAGTATTTT
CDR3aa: CASSPQGRGLSTDTQYF

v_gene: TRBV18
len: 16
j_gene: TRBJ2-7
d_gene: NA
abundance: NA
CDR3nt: TGTGCCAGCTCACCACCGACAGGCCTGGGCGGGAACGAGCAGTACTTC
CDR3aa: CASSPPTGLGGNEQYF

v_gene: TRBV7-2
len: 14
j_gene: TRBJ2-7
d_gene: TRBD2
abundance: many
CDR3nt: TGTGCCAGCACCATTCTAGCGGGGGGCTACGAGCAGTACTTC
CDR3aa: CASTILAGGYEQYF

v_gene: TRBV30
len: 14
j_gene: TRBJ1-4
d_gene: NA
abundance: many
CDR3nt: TGTGCCTGGAGTGTAACACGTTTGGCTGAAAAACTGTTTTTT
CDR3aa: CAWSVTRLAEKLFF

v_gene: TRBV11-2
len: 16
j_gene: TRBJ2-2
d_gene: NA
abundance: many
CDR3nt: TGTGCCAGCAGCGGACGACCGGGACGCTACACCGGGGAGCTGTTTTTT
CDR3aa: CASSGRPGRYTGELFF

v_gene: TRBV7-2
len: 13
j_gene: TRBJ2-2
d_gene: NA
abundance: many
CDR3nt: TGTGCCAGCAGCGGAGTCGGGACCGGGGAGCTGTTTTTT
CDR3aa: CASSGVGTGELFF

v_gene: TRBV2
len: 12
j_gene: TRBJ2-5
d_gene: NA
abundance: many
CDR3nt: TGTGCCAGCAGTGGTCTTGGGGAGACCCAGTACTTC
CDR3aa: CASSGLGETQYF

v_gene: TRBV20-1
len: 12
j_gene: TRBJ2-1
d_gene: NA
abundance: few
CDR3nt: TGCAGTGCGTTTAGATCTCCCAATGAGCAGTTCTTC
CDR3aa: CSAFRSPNEQFF

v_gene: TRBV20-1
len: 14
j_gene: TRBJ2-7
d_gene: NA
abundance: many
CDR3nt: TGCAGTGCTAGAAAACCGGGCCAATCCTACGAGCAGTACTTC
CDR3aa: CSARKPGQSYEQYF

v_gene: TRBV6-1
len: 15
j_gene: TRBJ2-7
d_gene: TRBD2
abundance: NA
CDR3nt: TGTGCCAGCAGTAAAGCCGGGACTAGCGGCCACGAGCAGTACTTC
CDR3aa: CASSKAGTSGHEQYF

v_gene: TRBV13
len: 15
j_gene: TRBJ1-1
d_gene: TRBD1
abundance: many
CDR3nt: TGTGCCAGCAGTTCACAGGGGGCGCGTTACACTGAAGCTTTCTTT
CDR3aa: CASSSQGARYTEAFF

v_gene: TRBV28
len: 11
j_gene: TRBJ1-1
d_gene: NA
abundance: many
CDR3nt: TGTGCCAGCAGTCCGGGACCATCAGCTTTCTTT
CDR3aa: CASSPGPSAFF

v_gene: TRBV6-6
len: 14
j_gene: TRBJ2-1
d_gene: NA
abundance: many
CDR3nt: TGTGCCAGCAGTTACTCGACCCAGGGTCATGAGCAGTTCTTC
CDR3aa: CASSYSTQGHEQFF

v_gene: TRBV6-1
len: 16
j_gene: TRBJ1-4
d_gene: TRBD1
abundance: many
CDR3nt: TGTGCCAGCAGATTTCGCCTCAGGGGGCCGAATGAAAAACTGTTTTTT
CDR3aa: CASRFRLRGPNEKLFF

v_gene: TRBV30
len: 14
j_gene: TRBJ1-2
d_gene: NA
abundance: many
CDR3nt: TGTGCCTGGAGTTCAAAACAGACTAACTATGGCTACACCTTC
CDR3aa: CAWSSKQTNYGYTF

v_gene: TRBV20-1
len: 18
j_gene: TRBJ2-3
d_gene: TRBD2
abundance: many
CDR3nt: TGCAGTGCTAGCCTCGGACTAGCGGGAGGGTGGGGCACAGATACGCAGTATTTT
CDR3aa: CSASLGLAGGWGTDTQYF

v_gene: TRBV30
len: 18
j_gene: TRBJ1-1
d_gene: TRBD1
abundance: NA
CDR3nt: TGTGCCTGGAGTTTAAAATCCAGGGGGCCTTCCATGAACACTGAAGCTTTCTTT
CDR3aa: CAWSLKSRGPSMNTEAFF

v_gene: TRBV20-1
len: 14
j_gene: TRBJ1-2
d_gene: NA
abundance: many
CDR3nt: TGCAGTGCTAGAGTTTGGGAGTATAACTATGGCTACACCTTC
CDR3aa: CSARVWEYNYGYTF

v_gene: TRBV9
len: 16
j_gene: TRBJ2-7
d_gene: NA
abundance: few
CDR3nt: TGTGCCAGCAGCGTATCCCCAGGGGGGCTCCCCTACGAGCAGTACTTC
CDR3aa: CASSVSPGGLPYEQYF

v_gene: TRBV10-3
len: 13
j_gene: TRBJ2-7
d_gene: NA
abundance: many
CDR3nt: TGTGCCATCAGTACTTCCCCAACCTACGAGCAGTACTTC
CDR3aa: CAISTSPTYEQYF

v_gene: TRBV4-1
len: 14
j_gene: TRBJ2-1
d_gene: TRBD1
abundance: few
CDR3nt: TGCGCCAGCAGCGTGACAGGGGGGGCCAATGAGCAGTTCTTC
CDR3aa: CASSVTGGANEQFF

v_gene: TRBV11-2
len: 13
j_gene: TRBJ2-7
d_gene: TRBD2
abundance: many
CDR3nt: TGTGCCAGCGCGGCTAGCGGGAGCTACGAGCAGTACTTC
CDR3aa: CASAASGSYEQYF

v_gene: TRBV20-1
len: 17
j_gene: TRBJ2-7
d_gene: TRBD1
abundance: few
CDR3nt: TGCAGTGCCTCCCAGGAGACAGGGGCCCCATCTCCCTACGAGCAGTACTTC
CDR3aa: CSASQETGAPSPYEQYF

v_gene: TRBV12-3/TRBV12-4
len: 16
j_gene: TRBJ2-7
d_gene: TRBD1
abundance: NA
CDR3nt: TGTGCCAGCAGTTTCTATGGGGACAGGGACTCCTACGAGCAGTACTTC
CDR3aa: CASSFYGDRDSYEQYF

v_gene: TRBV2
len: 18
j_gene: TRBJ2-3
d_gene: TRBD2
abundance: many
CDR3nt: TGTGCCAGCAGTGAAGTAGGGTCCGGGACTAGCCGGACAGATACGCAGTATTTT
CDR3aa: CASSEVGSGTSRTDTQYF

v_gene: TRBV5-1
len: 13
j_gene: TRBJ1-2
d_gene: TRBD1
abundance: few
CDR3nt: TGCGCCAGCAGCTTTACAGGGGCGGGTGGCTACACCTTC
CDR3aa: CASSFTGAGGYTF

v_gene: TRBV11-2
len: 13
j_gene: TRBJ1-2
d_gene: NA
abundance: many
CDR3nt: TGTGCCAGCAGCTTAGGAGGCGCTGATGGCTACACCTTC
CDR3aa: CASSLGGADGYTF

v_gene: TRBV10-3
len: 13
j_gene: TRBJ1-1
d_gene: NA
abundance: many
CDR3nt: TGTGCCATCAGTGAGTCGGGACGCGACGAAGCTTTCTTT
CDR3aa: CAISESGRDEAFF

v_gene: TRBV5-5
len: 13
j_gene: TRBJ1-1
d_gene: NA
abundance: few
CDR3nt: TGTGCCAGCAGGTACAGGAGTGGTACTGAAGCTTTCTTT
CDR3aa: CASRYRSGTEAFF

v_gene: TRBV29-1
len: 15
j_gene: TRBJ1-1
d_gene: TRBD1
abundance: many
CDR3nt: TGCAGCGTCGTCGGACGAGGGACAGGCGGGACTGAAGCTTTCTTT
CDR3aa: CSVVGRGTGGTEAFF

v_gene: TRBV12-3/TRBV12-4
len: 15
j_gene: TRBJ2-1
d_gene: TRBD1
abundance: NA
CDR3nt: TGTGCCAGCAGTCACGGGACAGGGAGTCTCAATGAGCAGTTCTTC
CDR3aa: CASSHGTGSLNEQFF

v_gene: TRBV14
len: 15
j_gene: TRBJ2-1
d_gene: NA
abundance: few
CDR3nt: TGTGCCAGCAGCCAAGTGGCGGGAGTAGGGGGTGAGCAGTTCTTC
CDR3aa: CASSQVAGVGGEQFF

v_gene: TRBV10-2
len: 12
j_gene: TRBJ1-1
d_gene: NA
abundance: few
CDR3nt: TGCGCCAGCAGTGAGTGGAACACTGAAGCTTTCTTT
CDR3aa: CASSEWNTEAFF

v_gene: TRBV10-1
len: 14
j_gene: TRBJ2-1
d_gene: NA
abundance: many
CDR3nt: TGCGCCAGCAGAGATCGGGACTCCCACAATGAGCAGTTCTTC
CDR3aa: CASRDRDSHNEQFF

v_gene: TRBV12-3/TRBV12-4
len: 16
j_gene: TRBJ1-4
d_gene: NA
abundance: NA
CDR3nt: TGTGCCAGCAGTTCCCCCACGGGGTTGACTAATGAAAAACTGTTTTTT
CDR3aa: CASSSPTGLTNEKLFF

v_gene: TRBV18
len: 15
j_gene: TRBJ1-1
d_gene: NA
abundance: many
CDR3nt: TGTGCCAGCTCACCGTCCTTTGTACTCAACACTGAAGCTTTCTTT
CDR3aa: CASSPSFVLNTEAFF

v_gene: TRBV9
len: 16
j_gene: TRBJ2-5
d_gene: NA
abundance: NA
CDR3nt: TGTGCCAGCAGCGTAGGGGCAGCGGAGATCCAAGAGACCCAGTACTTC
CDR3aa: CASSVGAAEIQETQYF

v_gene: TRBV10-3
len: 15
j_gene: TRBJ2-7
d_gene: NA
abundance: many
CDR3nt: TGTGCCATCAGTATTACGGACGTCGGGGGCTACGAGCAGTACTTC
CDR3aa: CAISITDVGGYEQYF

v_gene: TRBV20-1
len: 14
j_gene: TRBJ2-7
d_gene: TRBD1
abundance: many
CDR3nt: TGCAGTGCTCCGTCTGGGGGACAGCATCACGAGCAGTACTTC
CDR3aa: CSAPSGGQHHEQYF